Detailed here is one T cell receptor beta chain. The sample is drawn from a study of Ad26.COV2.S vaccination and SARS-CoV-2 variants. This sample's treatment: approximately 18 received Ad26.COV2.S at low or high dose, single or two shots; 5 received placebo; per-sample allocation not given. Samples were taken on day 63 after the first vaccine or placebo injection. The method was immunoSEQ multiplex PCR; TCRdb's version includes in-frame clones alone and lacks a portion of them. The table shows some 300,000 clones, with around four fifths occurring only once. Germline V gene sequence: CDR1 LNHDA, CDR2 SQIVND (reference sequence). The CDR3 consists of 13 residues. The V gene lost 6 bases and the J gene lost 7 bases, with 15 bases spanning the gap.

This TCR derives from a person aged 18-65 years who received the Ad26.COV2.S COVID-19 vaccine or a placebo. Sequencing used peripheral blood, obtained in a trial of Ad26.COV2.S vaccine versus placebo. V usage is TRBV19 and J usage is TRBJ1-2; D gene ambiguous. The CDR3 spells CASRGESGFGYTF. Here the CDR3 DNA reads TGTGCCAGTAGAGGCGAGTCCGGGTTTGGCTACACCTTC.